Listed below are T cell receptor beta chains from one sample, sequenced in a study of blood T cell repertoires in COVID-19. TCRdb keeps only in-frame clones here, not all; method: immunoSEQ multiplex PCR. Among over 250,000 clones listed, about nine tenths were seen once. The sample consisted of peripheral blood. The receptor set was obtained from a woman in her 30s with COVID-19, enrolled during active disease. CDR3s include the opening cysteine and the closing phenylalanine or tryptophan. Fields, in order: D gene, V gene, J gene, clone size, CDR3 protein, CDR3 DNA. A D gene is named only where the DNA matches it firmly. Only some rows state a clone size, as once, few, many or a class for expanded clones.

D gene: NA; V gene: TRBV10-3; J gene: TRBJ1-1; clone size: NA; CDR3 protein: CAISEIPRNTEAFF; CDR3 DNA: TGTGCCATCAGTGAGATACCCAGGAACACTGAAGCTTTCTTT
D gene: TRBD1; V gene: TRBV7-2; J gene: TRBJ1-5; clone size: NA; CDR3 protein: CASSSGTGRSNQPQHF; CDR3 DNA: TGTGCCAGCAGCTCAGGGACAGGGAGAAGCAATCAGCCCCAGCATTTT
D gene: TRBD1; V gene: TRBV30; J gene: TRBJ1-5; clone size: once; CDR3 protein: CAWSGGQNNQPQHF; CDR3 DNA: TGTGCCTGGAGTGGGGGACAGAACAATCAGCCCCAGCATTTT
D gene: NA; V gene: TRBV18; J gene: TRBJ1-3; clone size: NA; CDR3 protein: CASSPSRTVSGNTIYF; CDR3 DNA: TGTGCCAGCTCACCATCGAGGACAGTCTCTGGAAACACCATATATTTT
D gene: TRBD1; V gene: TRBV20-1; J gene: TRBJ1-5; clone size: NA; CDR3 protein: CSASWDRRQPQHF; CDR3 DNA: TGCAGTGCTAGTTGGGACAGGAGGCAGCCCCAGCATTTT
D gene: NA; V gene: TRBV29-1; J gene: TRBJ2-1; clone size: NA; CDR3 protein: CSVCPKLTYNEQFF; CDR3 DNA: TGCAGCGTTTGTCCGAAACTTACCTACAATGAGCAGTTCTTC
D gene: TRBD1; V gene: TRBV18; J gene: TRBJ1-3; clone size: NA; CDR3 protein: CASSMDRERTGNTIYF; CDR3 DNA: TGTGCCAGCTCAATGGACAGGGAGAGGACTGGAAACACCATATATTTT
D gene: NA; V gene: TRBV11-3; J gene: TRBJ1-5; clone size: once; CDR3 protein: CASSSTGCSNQPQHF; CDR3 DNA: TGTGCCAGCAGCTCCACAGGGTGTAGCAATCAGCCCCAGCATTTT
D gene: TRBD2; V gene: TRBV5-1; J gene: TRBJ2-3; clone size: NA; CDR3 protein: CASSRSGSPRTDTQYF; CDR3 DNA: TGCGCCAGCAGTCGTAGCGGGAGCCCACGCACAGATACGCAGTATTTT
D gene: TRBD1; V gene: TRBV19; J gene: TRBJ1-5; clone size: NA; CDR3 protein: CASRIDRGGNQPQHF; CDR3 DNA: TGTGCCAGTAGAATAGACAGGGGCGGCAATCAGCCCCAGCATTTT
D gene: TRBD2; V gene: TRBV7-2; J gene: TRBJ2-2; clone size: NA; CDR3 protein: CASRGTSGLRTGELFF; CDR3 DNA: TGTGCCAGCAGAGGGACTAGTGGACTACGCACCGGGGAGCTGTTTTTT
D gene: TRBD2; V gene: TRBV30; J gene: TRBJ2-1; clone size: NA; CDR3 protein: CAWRGLAGSYNEQFF; CDR3 DNA: TGTGCCTGGAGGGGACTAGCGGGAAGCTACAATGAGCAGTTCTTC
D gene: TRBD1; V gene: TRBV13; J gene: TRBJ2-7; clone size: NA; CDR3 protein: CASSLRGQNYEQYF; CDR3 DNA: TGTGCCAGCAGCTTAAGGGGACAGAACTACGAGCAGTACTTC
D gene: NA; V gene: TRBV2; J gene: TRBJ2-5; clone size: NA; CDR3 protein: CASKGTVEETQYF; CDR3 DNA: TGTGCCAGCAAAGGAACAGTTGAAGAGACCCAGTACTTC
D gene: TRBD2; V gene: TRBV9; J gene: TRBJ2-2; clone size: NA; CDR3 protein: CASSAGLAGSNTGELFF; CDR3 DNA: TGTGCCAGCAGCGCCGGACTAGCGGGGTCGAACACCGGGGAGCTGTTTTTT
D gene: TRBD2; V gene: TRBV4-2; J gene: TRBJ2-1; clone size: NA; CDR3 protein: CASTLGLANNEQFF; CDR3 DNA: TGTGCCAGCACGTTGGGACTAGCGAATAATGAGCAGTTCTTC
D gene: NA; V gene: TRBV5-5; J gene: TRBJ1-1; clone size: NA; CDR3 protein: CASSLVGAKSAEAFF; CDR3 DNA: TGTGCCAGCAGCTTGGTGGGGGCTAAGAGCGCTGAAGCTTTCTTT
D gene: TRBD2; V gene: TRBV14; J gene: TRBJ2-7; clone size: once; CDR3 protein: CASSQIGGAVYEQYF; CDR3 DNA: TGTGCCAGCAGCCAGATCGGGGGGGCCGTCTACGAGCAGTACTTC
D gene: NA; V gene: TRBV30; J gene: TRBJ2-7; clone size: NA; CDR3 protein: CAWSVPDRFTYEQYF; CDR3 DNA: TGTGCCTGGAGTGTGCCGGACAGATTTACCTACGAGCAGTACTTC
D gene: NA; V gene: TRBV19; J gene: TRBJ1-2; clone size: NA; CDR3 protein: CASSIFGRTAANYGYTF; CDR3 DNA: TGTGCCAGTAGTATTTTTGGCAGGACAGCCGCTAACTATGGCTACACCTTC
D gene: NA; V gene: TRBV19; J gene: TRBJ1-2; clone size: NA; CDR3 protein: CASTPTAPINYGYTF; CDR3 DNA: TGTGCCAGTACCCCCACAGCCCCGATTAACTATGGCTACACCTTC
D gene: NA; V gene: TRBV6-5; J gene: TRBJ1-2; clone size: once; CDR3 protein: CASSLRVNYGYTF; CDR3 DNA: TGTGCCAGCAGCCTCAGGGTAAACTATGGCTACACCTTC
D gene: NA; V gene: TRBV30; J gene: TRBJ2-1; clone size: NA; CDR3 protein: CAWSGQSYNEQFF; CDR3 DNA: TGTGCCTGGAGTGGGCAATCCTACAATGAGCAGTTCTTC
D gene: NA; V gene: TRBV25-1; J gene: TRBJ2-2; clone size: NA; CDR3 protein: CASTFGTGELFF; CDR3 DNA: TGTGCCAGCACCTTCGGGACCGGGGAGCTGTTTTTT
D gene: NA; V gene: TRBV5-5; J gene: TRBJ2-7; clone size: NA; CDR3 protein: CASSRSYEQYF; CDR3 DNA: TGTGCCAGCAGCCGCTCCTACGAGCAGTACTTC
D gene: NA; V gene: TRBV6-2/TRBV6-3; J gene: TRBJ1-1; clone size: NA; CDR3 protein: CASSYSKSGSRVGTEAFF; CDR3 DNA: TGTGCCAGCAGTTACTCGAAATCGGGCTCCAGGGTCGGCACTGAAGCTTTCTTT
D gene: TRBD1; V gene: TRBV5-1; J gene: TRBJ1-1; clone size: NA; CDR3 protein: CASSPDRGYTEAFF; CDR3 DNA: TGCGCCAGCAGCCCCGACAGGGGTTACACTGAAGCTTTCTTT
D gene: TRBD1; V gene: TRBV4-2; J gene: TRBJ1-1; clone size: NA; CDR3 protein: CASTGTGGHRTEAFF; CDR3 DNA: TGTGCCAGCACCGGGACAGGGGGGCATCGCACTGAAGCTTTCTTT
D gene: TRBD2; V gene: TRBV27; J gene: TRBJ2-1; clone size: NA; CDR3 protein: CASSAPGLAVGNEQFF; CDR3 DNA: TGTGCCAGCAGTGCCCCGGGACTAGCGGTAGGCAATGAGCAGTTCTTC
D gene: TRBD2; V gene: TRBV5-5; J gene: TRBJ2-1; clone size: NA; CDR3 protein: CASSLTLAGSRNEQFF; CDR3 DNA: TGTGCCAGCAGCTTGACGCTAGCGGGGTCCAGGAATGAGCAGTTCTTC
D gene: NA; V gene: TRBV10-2; J gene: TRBJ2-7; clone size: NA; CDR3 protein: CASSAGNRESEQYF; CDR3 DNA: TGCGCCAGCAGTGCGGGAAACAGGGAATCCGAGCAGTACTTC
D gene: NA; V gene: TRBV6-1; J gene: TRBJ1-6; clone size: NA; CDR3 protein: CASSELTGNNSPLHF; CDR3 DNA: TGTGCCAGCAGTGAACTTACGGGGAATAATTCACCCCTCCACTTT
D gene: TRBD2; V gene: TRBV11-2; J gene: TRBJ2-7; clone size: NA; CDR3 protein: CASSFLGTSGLEQYF; CDR3 DNA: TGTGCCAGCAGCTTTTTGGGGACTAGCGGCCTTGAGCAGTACTTC
D gene: NA; V gene: TRBV28; J gene: TRBJ1-5; clone size: NA; CDR3 protein: CAQGRANQPQHF; CDR3 DNA: TGTGCCCAGGGAAGGGCCAATCAGCCCCAGCATTTT
D gene: NA; V gene: TRBV5-5; J gene: TRBJ1-5; clone size: NA; CDR3 protein: CASSLGAGTEGGSPQHF; CDR3 DNA: TGTGCCAGCAGCTTGGGGGCCGGGACGGAGGGAGGGAGCCCCCAGCATTTT
D gene: NA; V gene: TRBV19; J gene: TRBJ1-1; clone size: NA; CDR3 protein: CASSIDWHVNTEAFF; CDR3 DNA: TGTGCCAGTAGTATAGATTGGCATGTGAACACTGAAGCTTTCTTT
D gene: NA; V gene: TRBV19; J gene: TRBJ1-5; clone size: NA; CDR3 protein: CASSSHSDSNQPQHF; CDR3 DNA: TGTGCCAGTAGTTCGCATTCAGATAGCAATCAGCCCCAGCATTTT
D gene: NA; V gene: TRBV9; J gene: TRBJ2-2; clone size: NA; CDR3 protein: CASSVDGAGGTGELFF; CDR3 DNA: TGTGCCAGCAGCGTAGACGGGGCAGGGGGGACCGGGGAGCTGTTTTTT
D gene: NA; V gene: TRBV12-3/TRBV12-4; J gene: TRBJ2-2; clone size: NA; CDR3 protein: CASSLGDTGELFF; CDR3 DNA: TGTGCCAGCAGTCTCGGGGACACCGGGGAGCTGTTTTTT
D gene: NA; V gene: TRBV6-5; J gene: TRBJ1-4; clone size: NA; CDR3 protein: CASTRDTSEKLFF; CDR3 DNA: TGTGCCAGCACCCGGGACACAAGTGAAAAACTGTTTTTT
D gene: NA; V gene: TRBV18; J gene: TRBJ2-7; clone size: NA; CDR3 protein: CASSGGQSQGGEQYF; CDR3 DNA: TGTGCCAGCTCGGGCGGACAGTCCCAGGGCGGCGAGCAGTACTTC
D gene: NA; V gene: TRBV24-1; J gene: TRBJ1-5; clone size: NA; CDR3 protein: CATSDSTLGAQHF; CDR3 DNA: TGTGCCACCAGTGATTCAACGTTAGGAGCCCAGCATTTT
D gene: TRBD2; V gene: TRBV7-3; J gene: TRBJ2-2; clone size: NA; CDR3 protein: CASSFEAGGHAGELFF; CDR3 DNA: TGTGCCAGCAGCTTTGAGGCGGGAGGGCACGCCGGGGAGCTGTTTTTT
D gene: TRBD1; V gene: TRBV6-5; J gene: TRBJ2-2; clone size: NA; CDR3 protein: CASSYGQGGVGELFF; CDR3 DNA: TGTGCCAGCAGTTACGGACAGGGGGGTGTCGGGGAGCTGTTTTTT
D gene: NA; V gene: TRBV10-1; J gene: TRBJ1-6; clone size: NA; CDR3 protein: CASREDTLQSPLHF; CDR3 DNA: TGCGCCAGCAGGGAGGACACGCTACAATCACCCCTCCACTTT
D gene: TRBD1; V gene: TRBV11-3; J gene: TRBJ2-2; clone size: few; CDR3 protein: CASSRAYRTGDAGELFF; CDR3 DNA: TGTGCCAGCAGCCGAGCCTATCGGACAGGGGATGCCGGGGAGCTGTTTTTT
D gene: TRBD2; V gene: TRBV27; J gene: TRBJ2-5; clone size: NA; CDR3 protein: CASRPGLAIQETQYF; CDR3 DNA: TGTGCCAGCAGACCGGGACTAGCGATCCAAGAGACCCAGTACTTC
D gene: TRBD2; V gene: TRBV7-9; J gene: TRBJ2-1; clone size: NA; CDR3 protein: CASSLLAGGTEQFF; CDR3 DNA: TGTGCCAGCAGCCTTCTAGCGGGAGGGACTGAGCAGTTCTTC
D gene: TRBD2; V gene: TRBV6-5; J gene: TRBJ2-1; clone size: once; CDR3 protein: CASSTGLAGTEQFF; CDR3 DNA: TGTGCCAGCTCTACGGGACTAGCGGGGACAGAGCAGTTCTTC
D gene: TRBD2; V gene: TRBV6-6; J gene: TRBJ2-3; clone size: NA; CDR3 protein: CASSRRGTSGSADTQYF; CDR3 DNA: TGTGCCAGCAGTCGCCGGGGGACTAGCGGGAGTGCAGATACGCAGTATTTT
D gene: NA; V gene: TRBV5-1; J gene: TRBJ1-3; clone size: NA; CDR3 protein: CASSLEGNIENTIYF; CDR3 DNA: TGCGCCAGCAGCTTGGAGGGGAATATTGAAAACACCATATATTTT